The rows below give T cell receptor beta chains drawn from one sample of a study of blood T cell repertoires in COVID-19. Data came from immunoSEQ multiplex PCR; TCRdb stores just in-frame clones and leaves some out. This table has 65,000 to 90,000 clones, around 87% appearing once. The sample taken for sequencing was peripheral blood. Source of these receptors: a woman between 18 and 30 years old with acute or convalescent COVID-19. CDR3s include the opening cysteine and the closing phenylalanine or tryptophan. D genes are given only for firm matches. Clone size is stated in some rows and not others, as once, few, many or a class when expanded.

v_gene	abundance	j_gene	d_gene	CDR3nt	CDR3aa
TRBV27	-	TRBJ2-2	-	TGTGCCAGCAGTTTATCACCGGACACCGGGGAGCTGTTTTTT	CASSLSPDTGELFF
TRBV7-2	-	TRBJ1-5	-	TGTGCCAGCAGCGAGACAGGATATCAGCCCCAGCATTTT	CASSETGYQPQHF
TRBV6-5	-	TRBJ1-5	-	TGTGCCAGCAGTAGTACATTGGATCAGCCCCAGCATTTT	CASSSTLDQPQHF
TRBV5-1	many	TRBJ2-2	-	TGCGCCAGCAGCTTGGGGCACAGGGACCCGAACACCGGGGAGCTGTTTTTT	CASSLGHRDPNTGELFF
TRBV7-2	-	TRBJ2-1	-	TGTGCCAGCAGCTTAGCGAGTCCCGCCAATGAGCAGTTCTTC	CASSLASPANEQFF
TRBV4-1	-	TRBJ1-1	-	TGCGCCAGCAGCCAAGATATCACAGGAATGAACACTGAAGCTTTCTTT	CASSQDITGMNTEAFF
TRBV7-2	-	TRBJ2-3	TRBD1	TGTGCCAGCACGGGACAGATAAACACACACACACACACAGATACGCAGTATTTT	CASTGQINTHTHTDTQYF
TRBV9	-	TRBJ2-3	TRBD2	TGTGCCAGCAGCGTAAGCTGGCGGGAGGGCCCAGATACGCAGTATTTT	CASSVSWREGPDTQYF
TRBV3-1/TRBV3-2	once	TRBJ1-2	-	TGTGCCAGCAGCCAGGGCTCAAGGTATGGCTACACCTTC	CASSQGSRYGYTF
TRBV18	-	TRBJ1-1	-	TGTGCCAGCTCACAGGGGCCGCAGAACTTGAACACTGAAGCTTTCTTT	CASSQGPQNLNTEAFF
TRBV27	-	TRBJ2-1	TRBD2	TGTGCCAGCAGTTCGGCGGTTAGCGGGGTCAACAATGAGCAGTTCTTC	CASSSAVSGVNNEQFF
TRBV10-1	-	TRBJ1-1	-	TGCGCCAGCAGTGTGGCTCCTAGGACTGAAGCTTTCTTT	CASSVAPRTEAFF
TRBV6-1	-	TRBJ1-2	-	TGTGCCAGCAGTGAATGGTCAGGGGCTAACTATGGCTACACCTTC	CASSEWSGANYGYTF
TRBV5-5	-	TRBJ2-2	-	TGTGCCAGCAGCCGAGCGAACCGGCAAGGTCAGGGCGGGGAGCTGTTTTTT	CASSRANRQGQGGELFF
TRBV4-1	-	TRBJ1-4	TRBD1	TGCGCCAGCAGCCAAGTCGGGACAGGGGTACTGTTTTTT	CASSQVGTGVLFF
TRBV24-1	-	TRBJ1-2	TRBD1	TGTGCCACCAGTGACCTTGGACAGGGGGTCCCATTAGGGTATGGCTACACCTTC	CATSDLGQGVPLGYGYTF
TRBV6-6	large	TRBJ1-1	-	TGTGCCAGCAGTTTCCGGACTGAAGCTTTCTTT	CASSFRTEAFF
TRBV5-1	few	TRBJ1-2	TRBD1	TGCGCCAGCAGCTTACCGGGACAGGGGAATGGCTACACCTTC	CASSLPGQGNGYTF
TRBV2	once	TRBJ1-4	-	TGTGCCAGCAGTCCCGGAGCGGGAAAACTGTTTTTT	CASSPGAGKLFF
TRBV10-3	-	TRBJ1-6	TRBD1	TGTGCCATCAGTGAGTCCGGGACAGGGAATTCACCCCTCCACTTT	CAISESGTGNSPLHF
TRBV27	-	TRBJ1-5	-	TGTGCCAGCAGTCAGGGGAGCAATCAGCCCCAGCATTTT	CASSQGSNQPQHF
TRBV10-3	-	TRBJ2-7	-	TGTGCCATCAGTGAGGGTAGCGGAAACTACGAGCAGTACTTC	CAISEGSGNYEQYF
TRBV4-3	-	TRBJ2-1	TRBD1	TGCGCCAGCAGCCAACAAATATTACGGGACAGGGGGCGTGGTGAGCAGTTCTTC	CASSQQILRDRGRGEQFF
TRBV7-9	-	TRBJ2-1	TRBD2	TGTGCCAGCAGCCCTCCGGAGCGGGGTTCCTACAATGAGCAGTTCTTC	CASSPPERGSYNEQFF
TRBV6-5	many	TRBJ1-1	TRBD1	TGTGCCAGCAACCGGGAGGGGGCTTACACTGAAGCTTTCTTT	CASNREGAYTEAFF
TRBV15	-	TRBJ2-3	TRBD2	TGTGCCACCAGCCGAAGGACTAGCGGGGGGCTGTCAGATACGCAGTATTTT	CATSRRTSGGLSDTQYF
TRBV4-1	-	TRBJ2-3	TRBD2	TGCGCCAGCAGCTATCGAGCGGGAGGGCCCACAGATACGCAGTATTTT	CASSYRAGGPTDTQYF
TRBV5-1	-	TRBJ1-2	TRBD1	TGCGCCAGCAGCTTGTTGGGGACAGATGGCTACACCTTC	CASSLLGTDGYTF
TRBV5-4	-	TRBJ2-7	TRBD1	TGTGCCAGCAGTCCCGGGACAGCCTCATTTTCCTACGAGCAGTACTTC	CASSPGTASFSYEQYF